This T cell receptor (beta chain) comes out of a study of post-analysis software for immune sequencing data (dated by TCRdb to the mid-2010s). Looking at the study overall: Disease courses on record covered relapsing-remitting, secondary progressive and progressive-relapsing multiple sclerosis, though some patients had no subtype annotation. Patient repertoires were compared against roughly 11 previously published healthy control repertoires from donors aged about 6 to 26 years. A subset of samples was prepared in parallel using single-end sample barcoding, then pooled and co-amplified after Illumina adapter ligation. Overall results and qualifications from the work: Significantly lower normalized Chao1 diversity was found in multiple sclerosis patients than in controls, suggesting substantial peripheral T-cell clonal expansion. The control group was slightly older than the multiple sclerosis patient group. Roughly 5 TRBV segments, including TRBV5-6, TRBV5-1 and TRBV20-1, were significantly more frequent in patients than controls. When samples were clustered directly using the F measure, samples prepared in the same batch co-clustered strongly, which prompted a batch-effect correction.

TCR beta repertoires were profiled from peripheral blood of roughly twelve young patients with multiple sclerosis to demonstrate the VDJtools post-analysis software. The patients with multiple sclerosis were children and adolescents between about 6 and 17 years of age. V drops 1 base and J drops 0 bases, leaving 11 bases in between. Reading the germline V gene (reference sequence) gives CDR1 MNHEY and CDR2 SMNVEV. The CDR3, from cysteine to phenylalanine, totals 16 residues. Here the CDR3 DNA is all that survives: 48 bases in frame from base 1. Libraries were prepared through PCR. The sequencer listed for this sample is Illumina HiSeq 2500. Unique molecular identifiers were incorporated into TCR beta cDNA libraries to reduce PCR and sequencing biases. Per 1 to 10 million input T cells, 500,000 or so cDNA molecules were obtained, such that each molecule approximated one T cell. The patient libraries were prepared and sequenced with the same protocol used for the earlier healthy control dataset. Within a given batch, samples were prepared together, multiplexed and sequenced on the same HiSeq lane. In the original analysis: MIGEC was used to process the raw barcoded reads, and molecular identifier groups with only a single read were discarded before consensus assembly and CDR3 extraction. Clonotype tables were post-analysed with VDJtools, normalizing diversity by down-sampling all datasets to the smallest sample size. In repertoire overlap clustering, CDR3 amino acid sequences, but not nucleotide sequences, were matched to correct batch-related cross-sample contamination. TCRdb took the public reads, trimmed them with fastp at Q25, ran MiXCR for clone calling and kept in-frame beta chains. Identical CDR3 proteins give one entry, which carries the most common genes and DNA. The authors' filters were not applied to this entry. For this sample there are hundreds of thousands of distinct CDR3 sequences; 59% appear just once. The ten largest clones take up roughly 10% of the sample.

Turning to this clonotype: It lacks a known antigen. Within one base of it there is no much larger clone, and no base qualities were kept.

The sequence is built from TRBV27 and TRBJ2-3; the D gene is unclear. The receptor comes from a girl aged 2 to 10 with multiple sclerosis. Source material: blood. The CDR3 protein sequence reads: CASSLYPIRSTDTQYF. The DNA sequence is TGTGCCAGCAGTTTATATCCGATCCGGAGCACAGATACGCAGTATTTT.